This TCR beta chain was captured in a study of cytomegalovirus exposure and HLA in healthy donors. Primers included in the PCR were 60 Vbeta and 13 Jbeta primers. The method was immunoSEQ multiplex PCR; TCRdb's version includes in-frame clones alone and lacks a portion of them. The data show about 140,000 clones, about 82% seen once. The germline V gene has CDR1 MDHEN and CDR2 SYDVKM. This CDR3 is 13 amino acids long. The V and J ends lost 7 bases and 1 base respectively, with 10 bases between them. The sequence was collected from a man aged 30 to 39 in good health and CMV-seronegative. The gene calls are TRBV28 and TRBJ1-1, with D unclear. Specimen: PBMCs. As DNA, the CDR3 is TGTGCCAGCACCACAACACAGAACACTGAAGCTTTCTTT. Its protein product is CASTTTQNTEAFF.